This T cell receptor beta chain was documented in a study of control samples from healthy donors and cancer patients. The method was immunoSEQ multiplex PCR; TCRdb's version includes in-frame clones alone and lacks a portion of them. Among about 180,000 clones listed, 85% to 95% were seen once. Sequences were obtained from blood. This TCR derives from a woman aged 18-30 years in good health.

The CDR3 here is CASSLTGGNTEAFF. In DNA form, the CDR3 reads TGTGCCAGCAGTTTAACGGGAGGGAACACTGAAGCTTTCTTT. The V and J genes are TRBV28 and TRBJ1-1; D not certain. This CDR3 is built from 14 residues. Germline CDR1 reads MDHEN; CDR2 reads SYDVKM. Trimming shortened V by 2 bases and J by 1 base, and 8 bases separated the two germline ends.